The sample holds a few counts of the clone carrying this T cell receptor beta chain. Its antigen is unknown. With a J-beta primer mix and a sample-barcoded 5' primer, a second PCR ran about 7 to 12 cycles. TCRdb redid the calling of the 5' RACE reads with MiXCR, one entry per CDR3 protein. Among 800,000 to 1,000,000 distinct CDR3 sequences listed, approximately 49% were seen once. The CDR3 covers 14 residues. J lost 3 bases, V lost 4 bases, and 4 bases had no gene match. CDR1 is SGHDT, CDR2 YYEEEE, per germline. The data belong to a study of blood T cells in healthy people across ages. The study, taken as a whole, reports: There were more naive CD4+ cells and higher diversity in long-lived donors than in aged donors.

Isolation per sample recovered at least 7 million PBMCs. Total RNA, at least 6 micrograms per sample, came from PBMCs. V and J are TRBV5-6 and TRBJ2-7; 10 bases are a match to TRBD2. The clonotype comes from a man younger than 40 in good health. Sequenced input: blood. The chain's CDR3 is CASSGKRGGYEQYF. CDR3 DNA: TGTGCCAGCAGCGGTAAGCGGGGGGGCTACGAGCAGTACTTC.